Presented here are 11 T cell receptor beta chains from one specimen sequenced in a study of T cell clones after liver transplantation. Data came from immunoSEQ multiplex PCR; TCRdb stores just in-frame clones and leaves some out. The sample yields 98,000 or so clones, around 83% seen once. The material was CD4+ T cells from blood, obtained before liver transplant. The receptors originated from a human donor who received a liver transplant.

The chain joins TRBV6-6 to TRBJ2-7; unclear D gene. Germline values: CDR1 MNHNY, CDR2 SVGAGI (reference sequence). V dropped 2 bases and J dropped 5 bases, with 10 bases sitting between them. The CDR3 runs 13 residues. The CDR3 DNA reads TGTGCCAGCAGTTACGAGGAAATCAACGAGCAGTACTTC. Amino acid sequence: CASSYEEINEQYF.

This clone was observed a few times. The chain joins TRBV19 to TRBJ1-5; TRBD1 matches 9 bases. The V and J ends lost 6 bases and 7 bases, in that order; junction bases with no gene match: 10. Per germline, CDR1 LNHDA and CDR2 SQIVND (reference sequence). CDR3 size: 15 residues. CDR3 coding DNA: TGTGCCAGTAGCGGAGGGGGGACAGGGTCACAGCCCCAGCATTTT. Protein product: CASSGGGTGSQPQHF. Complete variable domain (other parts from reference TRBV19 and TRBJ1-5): DGGITQSPKYLFRKEGQNVTLSCEQNLNHDAMYWYRQDPGQGLRLIYYSQIVNDFQKGDIAEGYSVSREKKESFPLTVTSAQKNPTAFYLCASSGGGTGSQPQHFGDGTRLSIL.

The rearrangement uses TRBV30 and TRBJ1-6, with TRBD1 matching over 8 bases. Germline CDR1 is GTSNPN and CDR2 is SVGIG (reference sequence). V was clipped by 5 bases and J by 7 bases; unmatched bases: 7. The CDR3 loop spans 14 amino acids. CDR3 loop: CAWEQGVGNSPLHF. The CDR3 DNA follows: TGTGCCTGGGAACAGGGGGTAGGGAATTCACCCCTCCACTTT. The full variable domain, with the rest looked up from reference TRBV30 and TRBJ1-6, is SQTIHQWPATLVQPVGSPLSLECTVEGTSNPNLYWYRQAAGRGLQLLFYSVGIGQISSEVPQNLSASRPQDRQFILSSKKLLLSDSGFYLCAWEQGVGNSPLHFGNGTRLTVT.

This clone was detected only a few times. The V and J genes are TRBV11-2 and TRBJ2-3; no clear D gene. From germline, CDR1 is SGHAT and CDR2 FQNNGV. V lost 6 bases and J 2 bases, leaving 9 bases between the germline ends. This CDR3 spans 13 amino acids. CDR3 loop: CASSGRYTDTQYF. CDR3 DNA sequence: TGTGCCAGCAGTGGACGATACACAGATACGCAGTATTTT.

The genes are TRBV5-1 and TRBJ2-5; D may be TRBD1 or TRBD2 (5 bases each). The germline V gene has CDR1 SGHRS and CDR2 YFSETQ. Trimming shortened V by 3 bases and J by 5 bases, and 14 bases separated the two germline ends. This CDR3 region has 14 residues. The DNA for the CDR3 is TGCGCCAGCAGCTCTGGGACGGGGCAGGAGACCCAGTACTTC. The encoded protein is CASSSGTGQETQYF.

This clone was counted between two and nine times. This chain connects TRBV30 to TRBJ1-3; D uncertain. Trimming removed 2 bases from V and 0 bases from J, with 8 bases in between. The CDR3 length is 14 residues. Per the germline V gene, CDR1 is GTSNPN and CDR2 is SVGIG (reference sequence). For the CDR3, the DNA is TGTGCCTGGAGTAAGGCACTCTCTGGAAACACCATATATTTT. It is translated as CAWSKALSGNTIYF.

The CDR3 bases are TGCGCCAGCAGCTTGGCGAACAGGGGGACTCTTCAAGAGACCCAGTACTTC. It translates to CASSLANRGTLQETQYF. The gene calls are TRBV5-1 and TRBJ2-5; 8 bases match TRBD1. CDR3 length equals 17 residues. In germline, CDR1 is SGHRS, CDR2 YFSETQ. V lost 0 bases, J lost 2 bases, and 9 bases stayed unmatched.

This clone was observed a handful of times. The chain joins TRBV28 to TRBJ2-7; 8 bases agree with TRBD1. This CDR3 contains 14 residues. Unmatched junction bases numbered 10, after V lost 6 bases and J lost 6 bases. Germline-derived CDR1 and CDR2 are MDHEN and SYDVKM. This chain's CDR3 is CASRTSGQASEQYF. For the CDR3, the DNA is TGTGCCAGCAGGACATCGGGACAGGCGAGCGAGCAGTACTTC.

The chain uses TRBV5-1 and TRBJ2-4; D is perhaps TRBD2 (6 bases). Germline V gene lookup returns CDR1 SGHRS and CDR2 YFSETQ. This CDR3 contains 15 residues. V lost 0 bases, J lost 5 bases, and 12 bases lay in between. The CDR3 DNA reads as TGCGCCAGCAGCTTGGATGCGGGAAGCGAAAACATTCAGTACTTC. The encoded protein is CASSLDAGSENIQYF.

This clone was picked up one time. The CDR3, as DNA: TGCGCCAGCAGCCCTAGCGGGAGGGGCACCGGGGAGCTGTTTTTT. This gives the protein CASSPSGRGTGELFF. The chain is built from TRBV4-1 and TRBJ2-2, with 12 positions matching TRBD2. This CDR3 is built from 15 residues. In germline, CDR1 is MGHRA, CDR2 YSYEKL. J was trimmed by 4 bases and V by 4 bases; bases with no gene match: 1.

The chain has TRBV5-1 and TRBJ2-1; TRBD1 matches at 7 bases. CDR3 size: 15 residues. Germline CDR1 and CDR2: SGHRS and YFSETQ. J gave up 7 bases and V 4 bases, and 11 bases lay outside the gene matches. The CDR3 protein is CASSAAQGVRNEQFF. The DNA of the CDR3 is TGCGCCAGCAGCGCCGCTCAGGGGGTGAGGAATGAGCAGTTCTTC.